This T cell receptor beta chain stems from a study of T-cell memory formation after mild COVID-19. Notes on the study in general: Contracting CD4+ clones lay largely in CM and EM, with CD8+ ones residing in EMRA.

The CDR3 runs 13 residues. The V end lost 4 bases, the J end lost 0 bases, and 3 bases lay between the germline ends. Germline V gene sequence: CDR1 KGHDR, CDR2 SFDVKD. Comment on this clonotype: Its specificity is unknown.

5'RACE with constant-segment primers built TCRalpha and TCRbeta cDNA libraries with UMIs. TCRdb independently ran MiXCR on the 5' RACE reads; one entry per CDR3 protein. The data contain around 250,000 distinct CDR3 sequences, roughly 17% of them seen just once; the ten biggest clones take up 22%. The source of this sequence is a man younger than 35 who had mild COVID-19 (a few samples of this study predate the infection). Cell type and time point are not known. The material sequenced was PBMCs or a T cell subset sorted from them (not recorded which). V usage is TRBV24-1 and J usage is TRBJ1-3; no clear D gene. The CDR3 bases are TGTGCCACCAGTGACCTCTCTGGAAACACCATATATTTT. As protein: CATSDLSGNTIYF.